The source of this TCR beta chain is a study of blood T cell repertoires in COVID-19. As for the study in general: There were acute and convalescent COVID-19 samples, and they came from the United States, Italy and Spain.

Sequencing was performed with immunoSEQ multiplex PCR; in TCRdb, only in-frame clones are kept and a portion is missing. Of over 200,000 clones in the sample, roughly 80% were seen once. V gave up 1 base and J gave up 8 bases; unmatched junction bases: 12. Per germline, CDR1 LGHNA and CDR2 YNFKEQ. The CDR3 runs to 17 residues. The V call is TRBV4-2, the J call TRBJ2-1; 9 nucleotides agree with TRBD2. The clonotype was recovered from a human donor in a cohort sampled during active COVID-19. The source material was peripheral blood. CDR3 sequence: CASSQVFGSGSLDEQFF. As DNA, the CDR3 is TGTGCCAGCAGCCAAGTATTCGGTAGCGGGAGTTTAGATGAGCAGTTCTTC.